Following are 15 T cell receptor beta chains from one sample sequenced in a study of blood T cell repertoires in COVID-19. Sequenced by immunoSEQ multiplex PCR; TCRdb stores in-frame clones only, minus some. The data contain a few hundred thousand clones, roughly nine tenths of them singletons. The sequenced sample was PBMCs or T cells enriched from blood (not recorded which). The source of these receptors is a woman in her twenties or thirties who had recovered from COVID-19.

The V gene is TRBV28, the J gene TRBJ1-3, with D uncertain. Germline V gene lookup returns CDR1 MDHEN and CDR2 SYDVKM. V lost 7 bases and J lost 0, with 10 bases in between. This CDR3 has 14 residues. The CDR3 sequence is CASTLRVSGNTIYF. The CDR3 DNA reads TGTGCCAGCACCCTACGGGTCTCTGGAAACACCATATATTTT.

The chain combines TRBV27 with TRBJ2-7, with D unresolved. The CDR3 runs 13 residues. V was clipped by 0 bases and J by 6 bases, with 9 bases between them. The germline V gene encodes CDR1 MNHEY and CDR2 SMNVEV (reference sequence). This CDR3 reads CASSLSSGGEQYF. The CDR3 DNA reads TGTGCCAGCAGTTTATCGTCCGGCGGCGAGCAGTACTTC.

The chain recombines TRBV6-1 with TRBJ2-7; tentatively, D is TRBD1 (6 bases). The V gene's germline CDR1 is MNHNS and CDR2 SASEGT. This CDR3 has 12 residues. CDR3 amino acids: CATLDSIYEQYF. The CDR3 DNA reads as TGTGCGACCTTGGACAGTATCTACGAGCAGTACTTC.

The V and J genes are TRBV6-1 and TRBJ1-5; D is unresolved. The CDR3 extends over 15 amino acids. V lost 6 bases to trimming and J lost 0 bases, with 12 bases between them. Germline assignment: CDR1 MNHNS and CDR2 SASEGT. CDR3 in amino acids: CASRADGYSNQPQHF. DNA for the CDR3: TGTGCCAGCAGAGCGGACGGTTATAGCAATCAGCCCCAGCATTTT.

The chain uses TRBV10-1 and TRBJ2-7, with TRBD1 identical over 10 bases. J gave up 4 bases and V 5 bases, and 5 bases lay outside the gene matches. The CDR3 is 14 residues long. The germline gives CDR1 WNHNN, CDR2 SYGVQD (reference sequence). The chain's CDR3 is CASSPGTGVYEQYF. The CDR3 bases are TGCGCCAGCAGTCCCGGGACAGGGGTTTACGAGCAGTACTTC.

The genes are TRBV30 and TRBJ1-1; the D gene is possibly TRBD1 (6 bases). Trimming shortened V by 1 base and J by 4 bases, and 16 bases separated the two germline ends. This CDR3 has 15 amino acids. Per the germline V gene, CDR1 is GTSNPN and CDR2 is SVGIG (reference sequence). This CDR3 is CAWSAEQGLPTEAFF. DNA of the CDR3: TGTGCCTGGAGTGCCGAACAGGGCCTCCCCACTGAAGCTTTCTTT.

V and J are TRBV5-1 and TRBJ2-5; 7 nucleotides align to TRBD2. Trimming at V came to 0 bases and at J to 2 bases, leaving 7 bases not matched to a gene. Germline V gene lookup returns CDR1 SGHRS and CDR2 YFSETQ. The CDR3 has 16 residues. Written as DNA, the CDR3 is TGCGCCAGCAGCTTGGGGGGAGGGATAGGGCAAGAGACCCAGTACTTC. Translated, it gives CASSLGGGIGQETQYF.

The rearrangement links TRBV29-1 to TRBJ1-2; the D gene is possibly TRBD1 (6 bases). Trimming stripped 7 bases from V and 4 bases from J, with 16 bases between. Germline CDR1 SQVTM, CDR2 ANQGSEA. The CDR3 contains 13 residues. CDR3 sequence: CSGGEQGSYGYTF. As DNA, the CDR3 is TGCAGCGGAGGGGAACAGGGATCCTATGGCTACACCTTC.

This chain uses TRBV2 with TRBJ1-5; 7 bases match TRBD1. The CDR3 covers 14 residues. Trimming at V came to 4 bases and at J to 9 bases, leaving 9 bases not matched to a gene. The germline CDR1 and CDR2 sequences are SNHLY and FYNNEI. CDR3 region: CASSGANRGLPQHF. CDR3 DNA sequence: TGTGCCAGCAGTGGAGCAAACAGGGGATTGCCCCAGCATTTT.

The chain links TRBV7-9 to TRBJ1-2, with 10 positions matching TRBD1. Germline CDR1 is SEHNR and CDR2 is FQNEAQ (reference sequence). The ends lost 3 bases at V and 6 bases at J; junction bases unmatched: 4. This CDR3 has 14 amino acids. The CDR3: CASSFGDRGHGYTF. Here the CDR3 DNA reads TGTGCCAGCAGCTTCGGGGACAGGGGCCATGGCTACACCTTC.

The genes are TRBV30 and TRBJ1-5; TRBD1 matches at 8 bases. J was trimmed by 2 bases and V by 0 bases; bases with no gene match: 6. The germline V gene has CDR1 GTSNPN and CDR2 SVGIG (reference sequence). The CDR3 contains 16 residues. The CDR3 protein is CAWSVQGAPGNQPQHF. The DNA for the CDR3 is TGTGCCTGGAGTGTCCAGGGGGCGCCGGGCAATCAGCCCCAGCATTTT.

DNA for the CDR3: TGTGCCAGCAGCTTAGATGTGGTTATGGGCGGCTACACCTTC. Its translation is CASSLDVVMGGYTF. This rearrangement joins TRBV7-2 to TRBJ1-2; D is undetermined. This CDR3 contains 14 residues. The germline V gene encodes CDR1 SGHTA and CDR2 FQGNSA. V gave up 1 base and J gave up 8 bases, with 14 bases separating them.

This chain uses TRBV28 with TRBJ2-5, with TRBD2 matching 13 bases. Germline CDR1 MDHEN, CDR2 SYDVKM. Germline trimming cut 4 bases from V and 4 bases from J; bases unmatched to any gene: 6. This CDR3 is 16 amino acids long. The CDR3 region is CASSWRTSGGSETQYF. CDR3 DNA: TGTGCCAGCAGTTGGAGGACTAGCGGGGGATCAGAGACCCAGTACTTC.

The gene calls are TRBV6-2 or TRBV6-3 and TRBJ1-5, with D unresolved. Per germline, CDR1 MNHEY and CDR2 SVGEGT. CDR3 length equals 15 residues. With 3 bases removed from V and 1 base from J, the gap between germline ends came to 10 bases. CDR3 loop: CASSYVEASNQPQHF. CDR3 DNA: TGTGCCAGCAGTTATGTTGAGGCAAGCAATCAGCCCCAGCATTTT.

The J gene is TRBJ1-3, the V gene TRBV6-1; 7 bases match TRBD1. The CDR3 is made up of 18 amino acids. Trimming cost V 0 bases and J 0 bases; bases outside gene matches: 8. Germline CDR1 and CDR2: MNHNS and SASEGT. Here the CDR3 DNA reads TGTGCCAGCAGTGAAGCAGGGACAGCCATGGCCTCTGGAAACACCATATATTTT. This translates into CASSEAGTAMASGNTIYF.